Below, 18 T cell receptor beta chains from the same sample are listed, as sequenced in a study of siplizumab effects on memory and regulatory T cells. Profiled with immunoSEQ multiplex PCR; TCRdb holds only in-frame clones, not every one. Of over 95,000 clones in the sample, 93% were seen once. The sample consisted of non-Treg CD4+ T cells sorted from blood. The origin of the receptors is a human donor in good health.

As to this clone: The sample holds other DNA sequences that translate to the same CDR3. The rearrangement links TRBV6-6 to TRBJ1-2; 7 bases map to TRBD1. Germline trimming cut 5 bases from V and 0 bases from J; bases unmatched to any gene: 3. The CDR3 spans 14 residues. Germline V lookup: CDR1 MNHNY, CDR2 SVGAGI (reference sequence). CDR3 in amino acids: CASSPGTANYGYTF. The CDR3 coding sequence is TGTGCCAGCAGTCCCGGGACAGCTAACTATGGCTACACCTTC.

The chain joins TRBV25-1 to TRBJ2-5; D unclear. Germline CDR1 reads MGHDK; CDR2 reads SYGVNS. V was trimmed by 5 bases and J by 6 bases, leaving 19 bases between them. The CDR3 is 15 residues long. This chain's CDR3 is CASSPPGSLRQTQYF. In nucleotides, the CDR3 is TGTGCCAGCAGTCCCCCGGGCTCGCTCCGCCAGACCCAGTACTTC. The whole variable domain, filled in from reference TRBV25-1 and TRBJ2-5, reads EADIYQTPRYLVIGTGKKITLECSQTMGHDKMYWYQQDPGMELHLIHYSYGVNSTEKGDLSSESTVSRIRTEHFPLTLESARPSHTSQYLCASSPPGSLRQTQYFGPGTRLLVL.

The chain uses TRBV11-2 and TRBJ2-1; D might be TRBD2 (6 bases). The CDR3 totals 12 residues. Between the trimmed V and J ends, which lost 5 bases and 10 bases, there was a span of 12 bases. Germline V CDR1 and CDR2: SGHAT, FQNNGV. The CDR3 here is CASSKTSLEQFF. The DNA for the CDR3 is TGTGCCAGCAGCAAAACTAGCTTGGAGCAGTTCTTC.

CDR3: CATSPGLTYEQYF. The DNA for the CDR3 is TGTGCCACCAGCCCGGGACTGACCTACGAGCAGTACTTC. The chain combines TRBV15 with TRBJ2-7; a possible D gene is TRBD2 (6 bases). Germline-derived CDR1 and CDR2 are LNHNV and YYDKDF (reference sequence). The V gene lost 5 bases and the J gene lost 2 bases, with 10 bases spanning the gap. The CDR3 is 13 amino acids.

The CDR3: CASSSGLAGTDTQYF. The CDR3 bases are TGTGCCAGCAGCTCCGGACTAGCGGGCACAGATACGCAGTATTTT. The chain couples TRBV7-3 to TRBJ2-3; 10 bases agree with TRBD2. Per germline, CDR1 SGHTA and CDR2 FQGTGA. J was trimmed by 1 base and V by 4 bases; bases with no gene match: 2. The CDR3 is made up of 15 amino acids. Supplemented by reference TRBV7-3 and TRBJ2-3, the full variable domain reads GAGVSQTPSNKVTEKGKYVELRCDPISGHTALYWYRQSLGQGPEFLIYFQGTGAADDSGLPNDRFFAVRPEGSVSTLKIQRTERGDSAVYLCASSSGLAGTDTQYFGPGTRLTVL.

The gene calls are TRBV2 and TRBJ2-7, with a weak D call TRBD2 (5 bases). The CDR3 is 10 residues long. In germline, CDR1 is SNHLY, CDR2 FYNNEI. V was pared by 9 bases and J by 7 bases, with 10 bases between. As DNA, the CDR3 is TGTGCCAGTCTCTCGGGGGAGCAGTACTTC. Amino acids: CASLSGEQYF.

The chain uses TRBV6-5 and TRBJ2-3, with 9 bases that match TRBD2. The germline CDR1 and CDR2 sequences are MNHEY and SVGAGI. With 10 bases clipped from V and 3 bases from J, the junction kept 11 bases outside the gene matches. There are 15 residues in the CDR3. CDR3 loop: CAIMRRGGATDTQYF. CDR3 DNA sequence: TGTGCCATCATGAGGCGGGGGGGAGCGACAGATACGCAGTATTTT.

The V and J genes are TRBV20-1 and TRBJ1-5; D not certain. Germline V CDR1 and CDR2: DFQATT, SNEGSKA (reference sequence). V lost 5 bases to trimming and J lost 11 bases, with 13 bases between them. This CDR3 is 11 amino acids long. CDR3 amino acids: CSARGHNAQHF. In nucleotides, the CDR3 is TGCAGTGCTCGGGGTCATAATGCCCAGCATTTT.

The chain has TRBV5-4 and TRBJ2-5; 9 nucleotides align to TRBD1. Germline CDR1 reads SGHNT; CDR2 reads YYREEE (reference sequence). With V trimmed by 6 bases and J by 2 bases, 8 bases remained unmatched. The CDR3 consists of 15 residues. CDR3 nucleotides: TGTGCCAGCACACGAGGACAGGGGCTTCAAGAGACCCAGTACTTC. Its translation is CASTRGQGLQETQYF.

The rearrangement joins TRBV11-2 to TRBJ1-3; D is possibly TRBD1 (5 bases). The CDR3 contains 18 residues. The V gene's germline CDR1 is SGHAT and CDR2 FQNNGV. The V end was cut by 2 bases, the J end by 0 bases, with 17 bases between. CDR3 amino acids: CASSLSETETYSGNTIYF. CDR3 nucleotide sequence: TGTGCCAGCAGCTTAAGCGAGACAGAGACCTACTCTGGAAACACCATATATTTT.

This clone was seen once. The CDR3 nucleotides read TGTGCCGGGGGACGAGTATGGACTGAAGCTTTCTTT. Protein product: CAGGRVWTEAFF. The chain employs TRBV2 and TRBJ1-1; the D gene is possibly TRBD1 (5 bases). The CDR3 consists of 12 residues. Germline lookup yields CDR1 SNHLY and CDR2 FYNNEI. V shed 11 bases and J shed 5 bases, with 15 bases lying between them.

V is TRBV4-2 and J is TRBJ2-3; 7 positions match TRBD2. There are 17 residues in the CDR3. CDR1 is LGHNA, CDR2 YNFKEQ, per germline. The V and J ends lost 0 bases and 7 bases, in that order; junction bases with no gene match: 13. CDR3 loop: CASSQEAGGGSIYTQYF. The CDR3, as DNA: TGTGCCAGCAGCCAAGAGGCGGGCGGGGGTTCCATTTATACGCAGTATTTT.

CDR3 in amino acids: CASSLLPGGSYEQYF. The CDR3 coding sequence is TGTGCCAGCAGTTTATTACCAGGGGGGTCCTACGAGCAGTACTTC. The chain has TRBV28 and TRBJ2-7, with D possibly matching TRBD1 (7 bases). Trimming took off 1 base at V and 1 base at J, with 11 bases between the two ends. The CDR3 runs to 15 residues. Germline loops: CDR1 MDHEN, CDR2 SYDVKM. The full variable domain, rest sourced from reference TRBV28 and TRBJ2-7, is DVKVTQSSRYLVKRTGEKVFLECVQDMDHENMFWYRQDPGLGLRLIYFSYDVKMKEKGDIPEGYSVSREKKERFSLILESASTNQTSMYLCASSLLPGGSYEQYFGPGTRLTVT.

The rearrangement joins TRBV11-2 to TRBJ2-3; possibly TRBD1 for D (5 bases). Germline-derived CDR1 and CDR2 are SGHAT and FQNNGV. This CDR3 is built from 18 residues. V lost 1 base, J lost 0 bases, and 17 bases lay in between. CDR3 in DNA: TGTGCCAGCAGCTTAGTATCTACAGGCAACAGAAGCACAGATACGCAGTATTTT. It specifies CASSLVSTGNRSTDTQYF. The full variable domain, completed using reference TRBV11-2 and TRBJ2-3, is EAGVAQSPRYKIIEKRQSVAFWCNPISGHATLYWYQQILGQGPKLLIQFQNNGVVDDSQLPKDRFSAERLKGVDSTLKIQPAKLEDSAVYLCASSLVSTGNRSTDTQYFGPGTRLTVL.

This chain links TRBV23-1 with TRBJ2-4; 7 bases agree with TRBD2. TRBV23-1 is noted as an ORF with a role that remains uncertain. V shed 8 bases and J 2 bases; nucleotides not matched to a gene: 9. The CDR3 spans 15 residues. The CDR3 here is CASSSWRGTKNIQYF. The CDR3 DNA reads as TGCGCCAGCTCCTCCTGGCGGGGGACCAAAAACATTCAGTACTTC.

This clone has only one observation. The chain carries TRBV7-2 and TRBJ2-5; no clear D. This CDR3 spans 13 amino acids. Trimming removed 3 bases from V and 3 bases from J, with 8 bases in between. The germline CDR1 and CDR2 sequences are SGHTA and FQGNSA. The CDR3 sequence is CASSFAGKETQYF. The CDR3 region has the DNA TGTGCCAGCAGCTTCGCTGGGAAAGAGACCCAGTACTTC.

This rearrangement joins TRBV7-8 to TRBJ1-4, with D maybe TRBD1 (5 bases). This CDR3 is 18 amino acids long. Germline CDR1 reads SGHVS; CDR2 reads FQNEAQ. The V end lost 7 bases, the J end lost 5 bases, and 26 bases lay between the germline ends. The CDR3 loop reads CASIFLHSPGGVNEKLFF. The DNA for the CDR3 is TGTGCCAGCATCTTCTTGCACTCCCCTGGGGGTGTAAATGAAAAACTGTTTTTT.

V and J are TRBV5-1 and TRBJ2-3; D may be TRBD2 (6 bases). V was clipped by 5 bases and J by 5 bases, with 12 bases between them. CDR3 length equals 13 residues. Germline V gene lookup returns CDR1 SGHRS and CDR2 YFSETQ. The CDR3 is CASRRDSIDTQYF. The CDR3 bases are TGCGCCAGCAGAAGGGACTCCATAGATACGCAGTATTTT.